This is a list of T cell receptor beta chains from one sample in a study of blood T cell repertoires in COVID-19. The assay was immunoSEQ multiplex PCR, and TCRdb's table has in-frame clones only and misses some. Of fewer than 200,000 clones listed, over 80% were seen once; the top ten hold 1.5% to 2%. The sequencing sample was made of peripheral blood. The receptor set was obtained from a woman in her forties or fifties with acute or convalescent COVID-19. CDR3s include the opening cysteine and the closing phenylalanine or tryptophan. A D gene is named only where the DNA matches it firmly. The size field is filled for only some rows; it gives once, few, many or a size class.

J gene: TRBJ1-6
V gene: TRBV19
D gene: -
clone size: once
CDR3 protein: CASSAGGSPLHF
CDR3 DNA: TGTGCCAGTAGTGCAGGAGGATCACCCCTCCACTTT

J gene: TRBJ2-1
V gene: TRBV12-5
D gene: -
clone size: -
CDR3 protein: CASGADTYNNEQFF
CDR3 DNA: TGTGCTAGTGGTGCCGACACTTATAACAATGAGCAGTTCTTC

J gene: TRBJ2-3
V gene: TRBV9
D gene: TRBD1
clone size: -
CDR3 protein: CASSRTGRTDTQYF
CDR3 DNA: TGTGCCAGCAGCAGGACAGGGAGGACAGATACGCAGTATTTT

J gene: TRBJ1-1
V gene: TRBV25-1
D gene: -
clone size: -
CDR3 protein: CASSPTGNTEAFF
CDR3 DNA: TGTGCCAGCAGCCCGACAGGGAACACTGAAGCTTTCTTT

J gene: TRBJ1-2
V gene: TRBV18
D gene: -
clone size: -
CDR3 protein: CASSPLSDPGYGYTF
CDR3 DNA: TGTGCCAGCTCACCGTTGTCCGACCCGGGCTATGGCTACACCTTC

J gene: TRBJ1-1
V gene: TRBV10-3
D gene: -
clone size: -
CDR3 protein: CAISGRDSEAFF
CDR3 DNA: TGTGCCATCAGTGGCAGGGATTCTGAAGCTTTCTTT

J gene: TRBJ1-6
V gene: TRBV2
D gene: -
clone size: -
CDR3 protein: CASSDGQGPTSSYNSPLHF
CDR3 DNA: TGTGCCAGCAGTGATGGGCAGGGGCCGACGAGCTCCTATAATTCACCCCTCCACTTT

J gene: TRBJ2-1
V gene: TRBV11-2
D gene: TRBD2
clone size: -
CDR3 protein: CASSFWLAGKNEQFF
CDR3 DNA: TGTGCCAGCAGCTTCTGGCTAGCGGGAAAAAATGAGCAGTTCTTC

J gene: TRBJ2-1
V gene: TRBV9
D gene: TRBD1
clone size: -
CDR3 protein: CASSGTGGWSEQFF
CDR3 DNA: TGTGCCAGCAGCGGGACAGGGGGTTGGAGTGAGCAGTTCTTC

J gene: TRBJ1-2
V gene: TRBV9
D gene: -
clone size: -
CDR3 protein: CASSVSGQPYGYTF
CDR3 DNA: TGTGCCAGCAGCGTCTCAGGGCAGCCCTATGGCTACACCTTC

J gene: TRBJ1-3
V gene: TRBV7-2
D gene: -
clone size: few
CDR3 protein: CASSPGLVPGNTIYF
CDR3 DNA: TGTGCCAGCAGCCCGGGACTGGTACCGGGAAACACCATATATTTT

J gene: TRBJ2-2
V gene: TRBV19
D gene: TRBD1
clone size: -
CDR3 protein: CASSARTGGELFF
CDR3 DNA: TGTGCCAGTAGTGCCCGGACAGGCGGGGAGCTGTTTTTT

J gene: TRBJ2-3
V gene: TRBV5-4
D gene: TRBD2
clone size: -
CDR3 protein: CASSLGGTSEFLYTQYF
CDR3 DNA: TGTGCCAGCAGCTTGGGGGGGACTAGCGAATTTCTTTATACGCAGTATTTT

J gene: TRBJ1-3
V gene: TRBV4-2
D gene: -
clone size: -
CDR3 protein: CASSRKLTGTSGNTIYF
CDR3 DNA: TGTGCCAGCAGCCGAAAATTAACAGGGACCTCTGGAAACACCATATATTTT

J gene: TRBJ1-2
V gene: TRBV2
D gene: TRBD1
clone size: -
CDR3 protein: CASSPSRDRVTYGYTF
CDR3 DNA: TGTGCCAGCAGTCCCTCCCGGGACAGGGTTACCTATGGCTACACCTTC

J gene: TRBJ2-7
V gene: TRBV6-5
D gene: -
clone size: -
CDR3 protein: CASSLTGYEQYF
CDR3 DNA: TGTGCCAGCAGTCTAACCGGGTACGAGCAGTACTTC

J gene: TRBJ2-3
V gene: TRBV7-9
D gene: TRBD2
clone size: -
CDR3 protein: CASSYTGGRAPEPQYF
CDR3 DNA: TGTGCCAGCTCCTATACTGGCGGGAGGGCCCCGGAGCCGCAGTATTTT

J gene: TRBJ1-4
V gene: TRBV24-1
D gene: -
clone size: few
CDR3 protein: CATSDLIGEKLFF
CDR3 DNA: TGTGCCACCAGTGATTTAATCGGTGAAAAACTGTTTTTT

J gene: TRBJ1-2
V gene: TRBV19
D gene: -
clone size: -
CDR3 protein: CASSSGPGGKSGYTF
CDR3 DNA: TGTGCCAGTAGCAGTGGGCCCGGGGGAAAGTCGGGCTACACCTTC

J gene: TRBJ2-7
V gene: TRBV29-1
D gene: -
clone size: -
CDR3 protein: CSVRGRGREQYF
CDR3 DNA: TGCAGCGTTCGGGGCAGGGGACGGGAGCAGTACTTC

J gene: TRBJ1-2
V gene: TRBV25-1
D gene: -
clone size: -
CDR3 protein: CASSVEDWYGYTF
CDR3 DNA: TGTGCCAGCAGTGTGGAGGATTGGTATGGCTACACCTTC

J gene: TRBJ2-7
V gene: TRBV7-2
D gene: TRBD1
clone size: -
CDR3 protein: CASSYRDRSYEQYF
CDR3 DNA: TGTGCCAGCAGCTACCGGGACAGGTCCTACGAGCAGTACTTC

J gene: TRBJ2-1
V gene: TRBV5-4
D gene: -
clone size: -
CDR3 protein: CASSSEQGREQFF
CDR3 DNA: TGTGCCAGCAGTTCCGAACAGGGGAGGGAGCAGTTCTTC

J gene: TRBJ1-2
V gene: TRBV3-1/TRBV3-2
D gene: -
clone size: -
CDR3 protein: CASTPKNGYTF
CDR3 DNA: TGTGCCAGCACCCCAAAAAATGGCTACACCTTC

J gene: TRBJ1-2
V gene: TRBV7-9
D gene: -
clone size: -
CDR3 protein: CASSQPGRREGGYTF
CDR3 DNA: TGTGCCAGCAGCCAACCGGGACGCAGGGAGGGAGGCTACACCTTC

J gene: TRBJ1-4
V gene: TRBV21-1
D gene: -
clone size: -
CDR3 protein: CASSAPGTGGASSNEKLFF
CDR3 DNA: TGTGCCAGCAGCGCTCCCGGGACAGGGGGAGCGTCGTCTAATGAAAAACTGTTTTTT

J gene: TRBJ2-7
V gene: TRBV3-1/TRBV3-2
D gene: TRBD1
clone size: -
CDR3 protein: CASSQGTGRYYEQYF
CDR3 DNA: TGTGCCAGCAGCCAAGGGACAGGGCGGTACTACGAGCAGTACTTC

J gene: TRBJ2-1
V gene: TRBV18
D gene: -
clone size: -
CDR3 protein: CASSAMGALDGEQFF
CDR3 DNA: TGTGCCAGCTCCGCGATGGGGGCTCTTGATGGTGAGCAGTTCTTC

J gene: TRBJ1-1
V gene: TRBV4-1
D gene: -
clone size: -
CDR3 protein: CASSQEPGHLNTEAFF
CDR3 DNA: TGCGCCAGCAGCCAAGAGCCGGGACATCTGAACACTGAAGCTTTCTTT

J gene: TRBJ1-5
V gene: TRBV12-5
D gene: -
clone size: -
CDR3 protein: CASGPDGGGQPQHF
CDR3 DNA: TGTGCTAGTGGCCCGGACGGGGGAGGCCAGCCCCAGCATTTT

J gene: TRBJ1-1
V gene: TRBV6-5
D gene: TRBD1
clone size: -
CDR3 protein: CASSYYRGQDTEAFF
CDR3 DNA: TGTGCCAGCAGTTACTACAGGGGGCAGGACACTGAAGCTTTCTTT

J gene: TRBJ1-2
V gene: TRBV9
D gene: -
clone size: -
CDR3 protein: CASSMYDYGYTF
CDR3 DNA: TGTGCCAGCAGCATGTATGACTATGGCTACACCTTC

J gene: TRBJ2-7
V gene: TRBV7-9
D gene: -
clone size: -
CDR3 protein: CASTLGERPYEQYF
CDR3 DNA: TGTGCCAGCACCTTAGGAGAGCGTCCCTACGAGCAGTACTTC

J gene: TRBJ2-1
V gene: TRBV5-1
D gene: -
clone size: -
CDR3 protein: CASSLKEGLDNEQFF
CDR3 DNA: TGCGCCAGCAGCTTGAAGGAGGGCTTAGATAATGAGCAGTTCTTC

J gene: TRBJ1-1
V gene: TRBV14
D gene: -
clone size: -
CDR3 protein: CASSLTEFHTEAFF
CDR3 DNA: TGTGCCAGCAGCCTCACCGAGTTTCACACTGAAGCTTTCTTT

J gene: TRBJ2-1
V gene: TRBV5-4
D gene: TRBD2
clone size: -
CDR3 protein: CASSLLPSGSNEQFF
CDR3 DNA: TGTGCCAGCAGCTTGTTACCTAGCGGGAGCAATGAGCAGTTCTTC

J gene: TRBJ1-1
V gene: TRBV5-1
D gene: -
clone size: -
CDR3 protein: CASSLLEGKNTEAFF
CDR3 DNA: TGCGCCAGCAGCTTATTGGAGGGAAAGAACACTGAAGCTTTCTTT

J gene: TRBJ2-1
V gene: TRBV5-4
D gene: -
clone size: -
CDR3 protein: CASSAGISGRTYNEQFF
CDR3 DNA: TGTGCCAGCAGCGCGGGGATTTCAGGCAGGACCTACAATGAGCAGTTCTTC

J gene: TRBJ2-7
V gene: TRBV3-1/TRBV3-2
D gene: -
clone size: once
CDR3 protein: CASSQTGDEQYF
CDR3 DNA: TGTGCCAGCAGCCAGACCGGGGACGAGCAGTACTTC